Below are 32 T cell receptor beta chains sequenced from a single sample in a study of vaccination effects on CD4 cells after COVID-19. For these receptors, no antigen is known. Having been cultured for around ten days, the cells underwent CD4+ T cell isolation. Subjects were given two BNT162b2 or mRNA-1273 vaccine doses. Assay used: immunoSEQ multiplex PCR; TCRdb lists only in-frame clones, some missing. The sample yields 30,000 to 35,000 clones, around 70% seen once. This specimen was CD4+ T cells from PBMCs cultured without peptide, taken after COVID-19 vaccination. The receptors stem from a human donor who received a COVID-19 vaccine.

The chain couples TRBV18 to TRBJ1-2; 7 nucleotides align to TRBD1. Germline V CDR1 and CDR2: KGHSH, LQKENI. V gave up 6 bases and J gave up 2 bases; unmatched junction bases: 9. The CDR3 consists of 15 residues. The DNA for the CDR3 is TGTGCCAGCTCCCTTGGAGAGACAGGGAACTATGGCTACACCTTC. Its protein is CASSLGETGNYGYTF.

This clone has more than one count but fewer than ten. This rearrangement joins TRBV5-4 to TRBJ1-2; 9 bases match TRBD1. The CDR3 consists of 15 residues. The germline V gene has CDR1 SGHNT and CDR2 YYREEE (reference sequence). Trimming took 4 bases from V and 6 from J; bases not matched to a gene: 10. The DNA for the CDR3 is TGTGCCAGCAGCCAAGAACAGGGGGCGCTTGATGGCTACACCTTC. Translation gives CASSQEQGALDGYTF.

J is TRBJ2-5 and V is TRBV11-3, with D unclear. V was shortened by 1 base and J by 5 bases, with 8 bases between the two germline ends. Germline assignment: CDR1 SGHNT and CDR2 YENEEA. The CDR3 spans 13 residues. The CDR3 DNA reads TGTGCCAGCAGCTTAGTGGGTGAGGAGACCCAGTACTTC. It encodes CASSLVGEETQYF.

CDR3 nucleotides: TGTGCCAGCAGCCGACTAGCTAGGAGAGACAATGAGCAGTTCTTC. Amino acid sequence: CASSRLARRDNEQFF. The chain joins TRBV3-1 (or the pseudogene TRBV3-2) to TRBJ2-1, with 7 bases lining up with TRBD2. The V gene's germline CDR1 is LGHDT and CDR2 YNNKEL (reference sequence). CDR3 size: 15 residues. Trimming took 4 bases from V and 5 from J; bases not matched to a gene: 8.

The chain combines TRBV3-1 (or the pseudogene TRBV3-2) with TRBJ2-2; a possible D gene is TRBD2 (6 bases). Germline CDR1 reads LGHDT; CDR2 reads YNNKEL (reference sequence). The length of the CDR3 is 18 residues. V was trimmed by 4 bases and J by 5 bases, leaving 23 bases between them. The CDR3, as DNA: TGTGCCAGCAGCCTGATCACCGGTCGGGGGTTGAGTACCGGGGAGCTGTTTTTT. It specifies CASSLITGRGLSTGELFF.

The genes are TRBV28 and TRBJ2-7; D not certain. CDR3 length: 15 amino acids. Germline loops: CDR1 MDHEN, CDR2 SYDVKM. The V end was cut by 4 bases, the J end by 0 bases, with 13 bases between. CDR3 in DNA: TGTGCCAGCAGTTCCCCTTGGCAAAGCTCCTACGAGCAGTACTTC. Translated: CASSSPWQSSYEQYF.

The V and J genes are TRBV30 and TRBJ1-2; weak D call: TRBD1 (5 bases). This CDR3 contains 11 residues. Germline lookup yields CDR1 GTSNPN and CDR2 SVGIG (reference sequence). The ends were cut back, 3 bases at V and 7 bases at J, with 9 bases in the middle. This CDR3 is CAWRQGSGYTF. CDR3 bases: TGTGCCTGGAGGCAGGGATCTGGCTACACCTTC.

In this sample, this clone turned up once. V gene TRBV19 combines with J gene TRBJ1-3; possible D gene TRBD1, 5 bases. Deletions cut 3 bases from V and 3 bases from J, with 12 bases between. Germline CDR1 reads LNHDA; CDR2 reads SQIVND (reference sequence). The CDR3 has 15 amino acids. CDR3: CASSIIGARGNTIYF. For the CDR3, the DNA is TGTGCCAGTAGTATTATCGGGGCTCGTGGAAACACCATATATTTT.

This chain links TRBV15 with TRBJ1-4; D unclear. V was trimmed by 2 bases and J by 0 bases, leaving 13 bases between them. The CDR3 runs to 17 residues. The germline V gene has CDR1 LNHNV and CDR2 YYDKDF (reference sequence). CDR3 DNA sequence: TGTGCCACCAGCAGATCCCCAGTAGTTGCAACTAATGAAAAACTGTTTTTT. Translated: CATSRSPVVATNEKLFF. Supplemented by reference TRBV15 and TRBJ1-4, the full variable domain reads DAMVIQNPRYQVTQFGKPVTLSCSQTLNHNVMYWYQQKSSQAPKLLFHYYDKDFNNEADTPDNFQSRRPNTSFCFLDIRSPGLGDTAMYLCATSRSPVVATNEKLFFGSGTQLSVL.

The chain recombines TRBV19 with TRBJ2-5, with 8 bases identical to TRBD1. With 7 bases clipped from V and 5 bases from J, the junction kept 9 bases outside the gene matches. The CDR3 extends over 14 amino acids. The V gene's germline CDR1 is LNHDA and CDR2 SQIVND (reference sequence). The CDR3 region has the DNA TGTGCCAGTAAGGACAGGGAAGCCGGGGAGACCCAGTACTTC. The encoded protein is CASKDREAGETQYF.

CDR3 DNA sequence: TGTGCCAGCAGTAGAGCGGGAAGGAGTCCCGAGCAGTACTTC. Protein sequence: CASSRAGRSPEQYF. V and J are TRBV6-2 or TRBV6-3 and TRBJ2-7, with TRBD2 matching 7 bases. Per the germline V gene, CDR1 is MNHEY and CDR2 is SVGEGT. This CDR3 region has 14 residues. V shed 5 bases and J 6 bases; nucleotides not matched to a gene: 10.

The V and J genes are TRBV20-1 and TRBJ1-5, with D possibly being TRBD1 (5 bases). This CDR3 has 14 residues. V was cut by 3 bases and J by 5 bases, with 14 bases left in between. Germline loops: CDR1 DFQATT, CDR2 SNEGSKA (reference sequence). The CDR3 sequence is CSASRGTRDQPQHF. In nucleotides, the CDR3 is TGCAGTGCTAGTCGGGGGACGAGGGATCAGCCCCAGCATTTT.

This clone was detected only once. The CDR3 loop reads CASRGDRELFF. CDR3 DNA sequence: TGTGCCAGTAGGGGAGACCGGGAGCTGTTTTTT. This chain uses TRBV19 with TRBJ2-2; maybe TRBD2 (5 bases). Germline lookup yields CDR1 LNHDA and CDR2 SQIVND (reference sequence). CDR3 length: 11 residues. V dropped 6 bases and J dropped 9 bases, with 8 bases sitting between them.

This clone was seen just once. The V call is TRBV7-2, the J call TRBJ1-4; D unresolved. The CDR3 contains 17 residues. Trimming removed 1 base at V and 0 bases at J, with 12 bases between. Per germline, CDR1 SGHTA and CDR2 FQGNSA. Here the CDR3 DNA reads TGTGCCAGCAGCTTAGAGAGACCCGGAACAACTAATGAAAAACTGTTTTTT. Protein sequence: CASSLERPGTTNEKLFF.

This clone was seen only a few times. In DNA, the CDR3 is TGCGCCAGCAGCCAAGCGCCGGGACAGGGCACTTCACCCCTCCACTTT. The encoded protein is CASSQAPGQGTSPLHF. V usage is TRBV4-1 and J usage is TRBJ1-6; 9 bases fit TRBD1. Germline V gene sequence: CDR1 MGHRA, CDR2 YSYEKL. The CDR3 has 16 amino acids. V was pared by 1 base and J by 9 bases, with 7 bases of the junction left unmatched.

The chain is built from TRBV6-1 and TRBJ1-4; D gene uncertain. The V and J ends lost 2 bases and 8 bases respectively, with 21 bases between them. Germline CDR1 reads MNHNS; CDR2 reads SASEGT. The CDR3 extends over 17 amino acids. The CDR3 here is CASSEPRGQVFREKLFF. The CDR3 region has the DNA TGTGCCAGCAGTGAACCAAGAGGGCAGGTCTTTAGAGAAAAACTGTTTTTT.

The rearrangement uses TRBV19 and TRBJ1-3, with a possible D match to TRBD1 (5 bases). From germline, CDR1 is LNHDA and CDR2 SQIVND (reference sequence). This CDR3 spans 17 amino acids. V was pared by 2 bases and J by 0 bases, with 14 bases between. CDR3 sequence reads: CASSITASGTSGNTIYF. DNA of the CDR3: TGTGCCAGTAGTATAACGGCGTCAGGGACCTCTGGAAACACCATATATTTT.

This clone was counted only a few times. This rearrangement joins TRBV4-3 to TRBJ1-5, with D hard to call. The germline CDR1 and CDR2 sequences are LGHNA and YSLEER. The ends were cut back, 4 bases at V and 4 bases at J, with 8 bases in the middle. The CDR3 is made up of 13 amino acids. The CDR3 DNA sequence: TGCGCCAGCAGCCTAAATACTAATCAGCCCCAGCATTTT. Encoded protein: CASSLNTNQPQHF.

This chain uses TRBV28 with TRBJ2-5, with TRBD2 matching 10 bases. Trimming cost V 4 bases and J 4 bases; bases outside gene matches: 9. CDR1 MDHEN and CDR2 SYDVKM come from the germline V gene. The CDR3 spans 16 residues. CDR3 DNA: TGTGCCAGCAGTTCCCCCCGACTAGCGGGTGGAGAGACCCAGTACTTC. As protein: CASSSPRLAGGETQYF.

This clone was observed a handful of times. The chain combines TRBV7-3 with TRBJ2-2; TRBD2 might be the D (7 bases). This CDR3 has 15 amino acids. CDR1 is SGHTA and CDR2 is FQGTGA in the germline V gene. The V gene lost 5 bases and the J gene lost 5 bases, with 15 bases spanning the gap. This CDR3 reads CASSALGGATGELFF. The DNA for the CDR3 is TGTGCCAGCAGCGCCTTAGGGGGGGCTACCGGGGAGCTGTTTTTT.

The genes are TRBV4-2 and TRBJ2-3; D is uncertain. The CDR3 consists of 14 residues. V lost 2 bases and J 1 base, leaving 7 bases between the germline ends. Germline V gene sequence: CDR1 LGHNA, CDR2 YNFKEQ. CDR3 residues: CASSQHARTDTQYF. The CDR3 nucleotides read TGTGCCAGCAGCCAACACGCGCGCACAGATACGCAGTATTTT.

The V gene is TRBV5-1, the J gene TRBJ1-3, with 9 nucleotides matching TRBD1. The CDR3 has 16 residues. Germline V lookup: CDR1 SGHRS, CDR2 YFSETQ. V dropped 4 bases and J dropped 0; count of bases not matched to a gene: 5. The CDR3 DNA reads TGCGCCAGCAGCAAGGGACAGGGCCCCTCTGGAAACACCATATATTTT. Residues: CASSKGQGPSGNTIYF.

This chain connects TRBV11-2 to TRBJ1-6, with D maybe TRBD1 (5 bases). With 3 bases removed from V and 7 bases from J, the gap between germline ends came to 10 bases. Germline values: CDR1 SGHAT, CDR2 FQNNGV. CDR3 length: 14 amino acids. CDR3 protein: CASSFTGDNSPLHF. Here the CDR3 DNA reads TGTGCCAGCAGCTTCACAGGTGACAATTCACCCCTCCACTTT.

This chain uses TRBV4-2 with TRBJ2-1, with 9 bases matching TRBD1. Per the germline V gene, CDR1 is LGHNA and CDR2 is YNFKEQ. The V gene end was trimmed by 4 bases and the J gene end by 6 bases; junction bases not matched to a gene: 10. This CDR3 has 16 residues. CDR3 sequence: CASSPLTGGAGNEQFF. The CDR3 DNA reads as TGTGCCAGCAGCCCTCTAACAGGGGGCGCAGGCAATGAGCAGTTCTTC.

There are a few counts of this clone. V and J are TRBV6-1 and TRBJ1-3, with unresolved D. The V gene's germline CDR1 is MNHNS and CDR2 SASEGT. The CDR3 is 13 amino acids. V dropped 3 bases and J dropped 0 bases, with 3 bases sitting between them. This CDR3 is CASSDISGNTIYF. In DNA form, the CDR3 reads TGTGCCAGCAGTGACATCTCTGGAAACACCATATATTTT.

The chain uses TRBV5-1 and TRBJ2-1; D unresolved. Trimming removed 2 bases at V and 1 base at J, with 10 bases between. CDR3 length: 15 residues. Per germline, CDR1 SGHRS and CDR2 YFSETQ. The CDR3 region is CASSLSLQSYNEQFF. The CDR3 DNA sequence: TGCGCCAGCAGCTTATCTCTACAGTCCTACAATGAGCAGTTCTTC.

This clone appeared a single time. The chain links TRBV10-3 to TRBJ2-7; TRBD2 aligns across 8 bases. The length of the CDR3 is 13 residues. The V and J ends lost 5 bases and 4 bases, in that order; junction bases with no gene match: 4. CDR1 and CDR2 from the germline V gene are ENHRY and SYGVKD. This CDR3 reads CAISFQREYEQYF. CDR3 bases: TGTGCCATCAGTTTCCAGCGGGAGTACGAGCAGTACTTC.

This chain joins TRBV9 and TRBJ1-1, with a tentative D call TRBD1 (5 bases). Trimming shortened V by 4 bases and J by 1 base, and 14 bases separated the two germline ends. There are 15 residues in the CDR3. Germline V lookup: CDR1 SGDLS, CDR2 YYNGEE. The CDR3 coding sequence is TGTGCCAGCAGCCCCGTGGGGGGGACGAACACTGAAGCTTTCTTT. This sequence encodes CASSPVGGTNTEAFF.

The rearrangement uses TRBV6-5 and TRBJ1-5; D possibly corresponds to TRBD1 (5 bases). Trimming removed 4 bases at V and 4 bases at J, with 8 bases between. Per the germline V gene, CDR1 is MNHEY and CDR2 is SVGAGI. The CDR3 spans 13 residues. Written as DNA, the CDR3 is TGTGCCAGCAGTTTCGACAGAAATCAGCCCCAGCATTTT. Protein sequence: CASSFDRNQPQHF.

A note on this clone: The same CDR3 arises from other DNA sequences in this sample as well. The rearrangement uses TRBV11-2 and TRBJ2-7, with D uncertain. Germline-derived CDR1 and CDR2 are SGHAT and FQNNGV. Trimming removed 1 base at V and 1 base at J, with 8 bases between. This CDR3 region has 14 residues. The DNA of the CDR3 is TGTGCCAGCAGCTTAGGGGCAGCTTCCTACGAGCAGTACTTC. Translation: CASSLGAASYEQYF.

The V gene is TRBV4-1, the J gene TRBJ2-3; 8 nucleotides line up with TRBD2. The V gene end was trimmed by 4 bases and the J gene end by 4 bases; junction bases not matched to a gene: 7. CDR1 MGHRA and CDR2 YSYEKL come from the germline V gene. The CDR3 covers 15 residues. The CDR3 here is CASSLGLAGADTQYF. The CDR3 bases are TGCGCCAGCAGCCTTGGACTAGCCGGGGCAGATACGCAGTATTTT.

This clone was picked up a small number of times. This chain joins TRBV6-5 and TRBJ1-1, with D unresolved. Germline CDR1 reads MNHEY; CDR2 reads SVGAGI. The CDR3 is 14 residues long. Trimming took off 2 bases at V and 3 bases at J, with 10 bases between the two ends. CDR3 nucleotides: TGTGCCAGCAGTTACCGGCCAGGTTACACTGAAGCTTTCTTT. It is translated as CASSYRPGYTEAFF.